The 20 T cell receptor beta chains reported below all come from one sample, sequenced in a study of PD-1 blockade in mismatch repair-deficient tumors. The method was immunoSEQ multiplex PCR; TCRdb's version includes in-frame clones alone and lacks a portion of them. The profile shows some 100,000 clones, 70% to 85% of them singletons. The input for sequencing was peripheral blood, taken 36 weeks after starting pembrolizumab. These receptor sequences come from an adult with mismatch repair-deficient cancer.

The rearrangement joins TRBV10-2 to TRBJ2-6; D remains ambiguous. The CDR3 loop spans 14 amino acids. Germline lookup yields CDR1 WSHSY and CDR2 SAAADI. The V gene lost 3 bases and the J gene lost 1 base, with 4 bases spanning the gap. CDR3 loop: CASSEGSGANVLTF. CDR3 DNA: TGCGCCAGCAGTGAAGGATCTGGGGCCAACGTCCTGACTTTC.

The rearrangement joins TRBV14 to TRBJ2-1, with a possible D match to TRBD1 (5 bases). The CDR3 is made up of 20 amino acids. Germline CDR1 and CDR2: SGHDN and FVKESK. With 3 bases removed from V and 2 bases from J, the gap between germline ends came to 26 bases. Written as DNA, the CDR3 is TGTGCCAGCAGCCAGGATGTGGTGGCCCGGCGGCAGGGAACCTACAATGAGCAGTTCTTC. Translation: CASSQDVVARRQGTYNEQFF.

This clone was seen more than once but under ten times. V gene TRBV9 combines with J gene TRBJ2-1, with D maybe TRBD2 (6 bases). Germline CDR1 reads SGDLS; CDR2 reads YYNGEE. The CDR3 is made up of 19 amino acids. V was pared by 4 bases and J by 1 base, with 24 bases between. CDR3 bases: TGTGCCAGCAGCCCCGGAGGCGGGATCGCCCTGAGTTCCTACAATGAGCAGTTCTTC. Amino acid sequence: CASSPGGGIALSSYNEQFF.

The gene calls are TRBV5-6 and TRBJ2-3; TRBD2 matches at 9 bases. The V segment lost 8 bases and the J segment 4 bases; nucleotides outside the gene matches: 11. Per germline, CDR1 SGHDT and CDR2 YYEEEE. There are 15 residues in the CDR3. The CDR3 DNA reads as TGTGCCAGTTCCTCCGGTAGCGGGAGACCAGATACGCAGTATTTT. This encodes CASSSGSGRPDTQYF.

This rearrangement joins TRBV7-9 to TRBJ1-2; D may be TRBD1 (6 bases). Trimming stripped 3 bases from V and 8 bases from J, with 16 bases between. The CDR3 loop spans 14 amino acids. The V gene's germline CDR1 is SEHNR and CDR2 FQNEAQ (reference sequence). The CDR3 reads CASSFEYREGGYTF. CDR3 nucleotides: TGTGCCAGCAGCTTCGAGTACAGGGAGGGCGGCTACACCTTC.

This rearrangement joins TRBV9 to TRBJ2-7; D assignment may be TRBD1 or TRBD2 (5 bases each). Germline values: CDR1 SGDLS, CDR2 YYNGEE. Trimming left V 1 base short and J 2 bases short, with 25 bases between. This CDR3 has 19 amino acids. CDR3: CASSVLGRSIDGVPYEQYF. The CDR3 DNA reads TGTGCCAGCAGCGTATTGGGACGGAGTATTGATGGGGTTCCCTACGAGCAGTACTTC. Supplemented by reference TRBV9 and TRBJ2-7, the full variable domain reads DSGVTQTPKHLITATGQRVTLRCSPRSGDLSVYWYQQSLDQGLQFLIQYYNGEERAKGNILERFSAQQFPDLHSELNLSSLELGDSALYFCASSVLGRSIDGVPYEQYFGPGTRLTVT.

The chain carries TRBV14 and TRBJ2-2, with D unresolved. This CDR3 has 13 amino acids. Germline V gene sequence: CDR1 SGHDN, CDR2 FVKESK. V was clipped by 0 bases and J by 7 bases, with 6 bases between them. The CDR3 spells CASSQDLNGELFF. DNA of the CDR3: TGTGCCAGCAGCCAAGATTTGAACGGGGAGCTGTTTTTT. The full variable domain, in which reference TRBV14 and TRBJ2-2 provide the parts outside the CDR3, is EAGVTQFPSHSVIEKGQTVTLRCDPISGHDNLYWYRRVMGKEIKFLLHFVKESKQDESGMPNNRFLAERTGGTYSTLKVQPAELEDSGVYFCASSQDLNGELFFGEGSRLTVL.

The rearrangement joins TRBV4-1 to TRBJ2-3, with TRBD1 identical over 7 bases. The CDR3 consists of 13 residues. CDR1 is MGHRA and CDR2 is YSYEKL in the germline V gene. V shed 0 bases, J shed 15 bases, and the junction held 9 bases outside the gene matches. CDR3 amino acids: CASSQEGAGGEYF. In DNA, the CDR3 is TGCGCCAGCAGCCAAGAGGGGGCAGGGGGAGAATATTTT.

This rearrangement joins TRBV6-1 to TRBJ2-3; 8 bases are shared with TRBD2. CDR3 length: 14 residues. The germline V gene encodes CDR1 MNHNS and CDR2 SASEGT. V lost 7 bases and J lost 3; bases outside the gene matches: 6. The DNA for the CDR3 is TGTGCCAGCACCCAACGGGGGGGTACAGATACGCAGTATTTT. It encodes CASTQRGGTDTQYF.

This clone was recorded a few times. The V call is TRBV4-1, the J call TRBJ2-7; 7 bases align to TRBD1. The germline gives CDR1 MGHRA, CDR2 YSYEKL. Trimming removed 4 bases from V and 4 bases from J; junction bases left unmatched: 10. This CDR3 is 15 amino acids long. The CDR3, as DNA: TGCGCCAGCAGCCCTACCGGGACAGCGCTTTACGAGCAGTACTTC. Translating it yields CASSPTGTALYEQYF.

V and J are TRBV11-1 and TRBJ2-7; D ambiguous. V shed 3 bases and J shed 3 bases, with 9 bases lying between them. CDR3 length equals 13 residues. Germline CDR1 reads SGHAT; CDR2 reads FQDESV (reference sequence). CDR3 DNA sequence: TGTGCCAGCAGCTTCGGATATGACTACGAGCAGTACTTC. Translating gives CASSFGYDYEQYF.

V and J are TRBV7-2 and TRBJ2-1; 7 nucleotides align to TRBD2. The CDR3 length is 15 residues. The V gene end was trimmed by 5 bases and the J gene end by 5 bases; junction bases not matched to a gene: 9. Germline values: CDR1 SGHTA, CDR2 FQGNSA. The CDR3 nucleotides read TGTGCCAGCAGCCAAGACCCCCTAGCGGACAATGAGCAGTTCTTC. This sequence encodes CASSQDPLADNEQFF.

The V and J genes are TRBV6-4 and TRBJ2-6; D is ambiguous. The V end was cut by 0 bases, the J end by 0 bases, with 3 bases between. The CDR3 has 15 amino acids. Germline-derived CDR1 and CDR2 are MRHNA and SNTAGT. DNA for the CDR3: TGTGCCAGCAGTGACTCCCACTCTGGGGCCAACGTCCTGACTTTC. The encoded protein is CASSDSHSGANVLTF.

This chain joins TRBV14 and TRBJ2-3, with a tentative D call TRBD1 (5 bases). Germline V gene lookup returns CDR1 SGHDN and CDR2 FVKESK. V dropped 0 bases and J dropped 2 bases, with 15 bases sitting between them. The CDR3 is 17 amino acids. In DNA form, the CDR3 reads TGTGCCAGCAGCCAAGATAAGGCAGGGTTGGACACAGATACGCAGTATTTT. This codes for CASSQDKAGLDTDTQYF. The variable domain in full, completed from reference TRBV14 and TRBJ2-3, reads EAGVTQFPSHSVIEKGQTVTLRCDPISGHDNLYWYRRVMGKEIKFLLHFVKESKQDESGMPNNRFLAERTGGTYSTLKVQPAELEDSGVYFCASSQDKAGLDTDTQYFGPGTRLTVL.

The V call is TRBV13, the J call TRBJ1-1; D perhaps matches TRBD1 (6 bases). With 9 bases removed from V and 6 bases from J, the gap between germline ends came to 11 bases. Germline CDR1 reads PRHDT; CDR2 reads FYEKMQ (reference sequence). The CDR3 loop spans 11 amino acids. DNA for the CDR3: TGTGCCAGTTTACAGGGAGCTGAAGCTTTCTTT. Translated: CASLQGAEAFF.

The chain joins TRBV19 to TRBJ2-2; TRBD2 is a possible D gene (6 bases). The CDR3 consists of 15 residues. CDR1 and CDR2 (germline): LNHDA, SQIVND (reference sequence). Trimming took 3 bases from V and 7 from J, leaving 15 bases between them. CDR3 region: CASSILGEVNGELFF. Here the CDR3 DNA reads TGTGCCAGTAGTATTTTAGGGGAGGTAAACGGGGAGCTGTTTTTT.

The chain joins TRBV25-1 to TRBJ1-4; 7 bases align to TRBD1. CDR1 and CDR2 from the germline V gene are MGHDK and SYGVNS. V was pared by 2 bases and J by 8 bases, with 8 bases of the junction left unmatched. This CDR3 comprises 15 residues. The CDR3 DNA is TGTGCCAGCAGTGAACCCCGACAGGGTGGCGAAAAACTGTTTTTT. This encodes CASSEPRQGGEKLFF.

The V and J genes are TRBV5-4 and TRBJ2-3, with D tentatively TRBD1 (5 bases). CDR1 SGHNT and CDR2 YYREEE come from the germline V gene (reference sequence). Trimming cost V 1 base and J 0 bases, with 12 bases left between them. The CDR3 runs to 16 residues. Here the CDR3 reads CASSLSRAPSTDTQYF. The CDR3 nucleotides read TGTGCCAGCAGCTTGAGCAGGGCCCCTAGCACAGATACGCAGTATTTT.

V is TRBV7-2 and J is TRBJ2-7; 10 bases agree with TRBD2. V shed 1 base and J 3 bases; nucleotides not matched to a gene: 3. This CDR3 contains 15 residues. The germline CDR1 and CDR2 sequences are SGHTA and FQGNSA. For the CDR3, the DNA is TGTGCCAGCAGCTTAGGAGCGGGAGGGCTCTACGAGCAGTACTTC. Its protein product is CASSLGAGGLYEQYF.

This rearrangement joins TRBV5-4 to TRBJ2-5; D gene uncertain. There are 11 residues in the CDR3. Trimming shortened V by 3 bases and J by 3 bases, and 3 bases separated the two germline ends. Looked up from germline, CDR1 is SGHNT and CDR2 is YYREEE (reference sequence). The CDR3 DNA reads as TGTGCCAGCAGCTATAAAGAGACCCAGTACTTC. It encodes CASSYKETQYF.